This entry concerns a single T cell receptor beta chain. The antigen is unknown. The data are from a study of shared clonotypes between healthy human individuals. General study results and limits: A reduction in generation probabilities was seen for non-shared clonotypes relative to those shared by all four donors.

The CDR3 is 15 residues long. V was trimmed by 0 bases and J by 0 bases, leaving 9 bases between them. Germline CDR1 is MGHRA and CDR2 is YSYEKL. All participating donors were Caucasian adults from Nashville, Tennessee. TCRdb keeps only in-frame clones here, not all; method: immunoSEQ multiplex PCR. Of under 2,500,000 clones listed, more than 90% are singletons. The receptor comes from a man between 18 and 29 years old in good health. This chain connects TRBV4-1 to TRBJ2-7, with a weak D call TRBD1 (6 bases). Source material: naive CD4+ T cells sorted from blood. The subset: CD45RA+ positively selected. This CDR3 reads CASSQETGYSYEQYF. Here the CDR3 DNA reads TGCGCCAGCAGCCAAGAAACAGGGTACTCCTACGAGCAGTACTTC.